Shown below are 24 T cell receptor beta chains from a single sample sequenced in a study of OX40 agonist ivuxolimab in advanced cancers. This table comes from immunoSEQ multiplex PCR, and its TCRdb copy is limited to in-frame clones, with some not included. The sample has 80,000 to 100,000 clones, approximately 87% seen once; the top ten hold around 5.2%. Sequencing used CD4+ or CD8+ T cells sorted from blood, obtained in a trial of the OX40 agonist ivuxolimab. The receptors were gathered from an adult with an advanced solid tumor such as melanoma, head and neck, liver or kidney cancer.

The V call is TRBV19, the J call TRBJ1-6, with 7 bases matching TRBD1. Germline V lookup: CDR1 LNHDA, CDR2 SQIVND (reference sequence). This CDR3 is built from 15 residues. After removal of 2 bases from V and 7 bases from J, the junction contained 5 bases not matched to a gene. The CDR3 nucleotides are TGTGCCAGTAGTATATGGGCAGGGGGGAATTCACCCCTCCACTTT. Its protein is CASSIWAGGNSPLHF.

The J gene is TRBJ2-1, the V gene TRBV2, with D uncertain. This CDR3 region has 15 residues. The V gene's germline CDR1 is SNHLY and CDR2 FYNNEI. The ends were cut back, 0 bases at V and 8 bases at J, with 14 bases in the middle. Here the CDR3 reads CASSEAQGLQHEQFF. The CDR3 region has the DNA TGTGCCAGCAGTGAAGCGCAAGGTTTACAACATGAGCAGTTCTTC.

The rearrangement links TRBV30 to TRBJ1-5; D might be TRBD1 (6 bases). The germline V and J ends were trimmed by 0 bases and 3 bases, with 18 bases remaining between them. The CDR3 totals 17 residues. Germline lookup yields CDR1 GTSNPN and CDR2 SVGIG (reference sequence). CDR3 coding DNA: TGTGCCTGGAGTGTAAGATCGACAGGCAGGGTCAATCAGCCCCAGCATTTT. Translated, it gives CAWSVRSTGRVNQPQHF.

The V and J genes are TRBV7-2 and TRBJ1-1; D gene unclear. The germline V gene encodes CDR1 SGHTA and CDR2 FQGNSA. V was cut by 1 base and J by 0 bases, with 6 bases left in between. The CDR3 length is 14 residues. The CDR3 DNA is TGTGCCAGCAGCTTAGGCAGATTGAACACTGAAGCTTTCTTT. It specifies CASSLGRLNTEAFF.

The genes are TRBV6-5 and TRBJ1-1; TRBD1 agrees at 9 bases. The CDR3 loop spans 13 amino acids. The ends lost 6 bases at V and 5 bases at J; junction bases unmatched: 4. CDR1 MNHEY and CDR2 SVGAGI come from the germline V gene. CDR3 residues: CASSLQGATEAFF. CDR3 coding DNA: TGTGCCAGCAGCCTACAGGGGGCAACTGAAGCTTTCTTT.

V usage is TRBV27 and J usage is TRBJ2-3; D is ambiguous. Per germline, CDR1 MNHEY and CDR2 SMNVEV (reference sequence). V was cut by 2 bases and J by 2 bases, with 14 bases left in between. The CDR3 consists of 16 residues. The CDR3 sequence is CASSLRRRASTDTQYF. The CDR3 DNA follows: TGTGCCAGCAGTTTACGGCGCCGTGCGTCCACAGATACGCAGTATTTT.

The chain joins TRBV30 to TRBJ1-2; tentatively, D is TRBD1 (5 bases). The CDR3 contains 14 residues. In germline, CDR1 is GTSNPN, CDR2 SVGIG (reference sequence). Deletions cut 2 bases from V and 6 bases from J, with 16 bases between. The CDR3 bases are TGTGCCTGGAGTTTCGGGGTCGGGACCCATGGCTACACCTTC. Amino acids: CAWSFGVGTHGYTF.

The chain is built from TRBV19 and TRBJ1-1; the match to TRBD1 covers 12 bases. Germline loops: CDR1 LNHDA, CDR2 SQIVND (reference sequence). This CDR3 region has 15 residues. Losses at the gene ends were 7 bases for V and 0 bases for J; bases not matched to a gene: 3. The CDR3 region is CASMGDRGLNTEAFF. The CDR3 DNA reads TGTGCCAGTATGGGGGACAGGGGGCTGAACACTGAAGCTTTCTTT.

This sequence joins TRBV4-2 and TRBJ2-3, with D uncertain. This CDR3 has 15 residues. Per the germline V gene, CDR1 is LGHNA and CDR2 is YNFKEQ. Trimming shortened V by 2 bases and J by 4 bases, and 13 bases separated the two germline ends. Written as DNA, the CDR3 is TGTGCCAGCAGCCAATCCCGATCTGAAGCAGATACGCAGTATTTT. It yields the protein CASSQSRSEADTQYF.

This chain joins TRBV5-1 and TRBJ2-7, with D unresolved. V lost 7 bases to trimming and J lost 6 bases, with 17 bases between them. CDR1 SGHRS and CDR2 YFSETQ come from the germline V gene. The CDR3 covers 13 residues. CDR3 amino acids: CASQGSLSAEQYF. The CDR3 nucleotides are TGCGCCAGCCAAGGAAGCCTTTCAGCCGAGCAGTACTTC.

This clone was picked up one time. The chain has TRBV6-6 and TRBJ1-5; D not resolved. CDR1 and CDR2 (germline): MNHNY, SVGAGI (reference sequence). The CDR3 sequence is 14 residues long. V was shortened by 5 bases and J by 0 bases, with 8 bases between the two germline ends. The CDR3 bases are TGTGCCAGCAGTGTGAGCTATAGCAATCAGCCCCAGCATTTT. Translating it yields CASSVSYSNQPQHF.

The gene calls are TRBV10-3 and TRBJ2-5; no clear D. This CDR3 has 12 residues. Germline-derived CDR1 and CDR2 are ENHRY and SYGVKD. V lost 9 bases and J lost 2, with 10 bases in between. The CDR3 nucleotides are TGTGCCATAGGAGCAGGTCAAGAGACCCAGTACTTC. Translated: CAIGAGQETQYF.

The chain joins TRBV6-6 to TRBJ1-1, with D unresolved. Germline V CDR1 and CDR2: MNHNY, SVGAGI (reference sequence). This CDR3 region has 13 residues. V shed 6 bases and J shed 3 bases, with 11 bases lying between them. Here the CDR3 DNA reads TGTGCCAGCAGCCTCTTGGGCGACACTGAAGCTTTCTTT. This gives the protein CASSLLGDTEAFF.

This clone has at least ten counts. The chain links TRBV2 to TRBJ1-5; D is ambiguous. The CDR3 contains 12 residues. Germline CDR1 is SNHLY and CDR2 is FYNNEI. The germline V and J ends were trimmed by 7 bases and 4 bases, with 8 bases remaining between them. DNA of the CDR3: TGTGCCAGCAAGGCGGAGAATCAGCCCCAGCATTTT. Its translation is CASKAENQPQHF.

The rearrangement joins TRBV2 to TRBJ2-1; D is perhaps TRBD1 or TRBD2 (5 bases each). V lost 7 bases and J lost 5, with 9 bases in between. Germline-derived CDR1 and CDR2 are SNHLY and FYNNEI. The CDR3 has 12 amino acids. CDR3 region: CASTGTHNEQFF. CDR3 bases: TGTGCCAGCACTGGGACCCACAATGAGCAGTTCTTC.

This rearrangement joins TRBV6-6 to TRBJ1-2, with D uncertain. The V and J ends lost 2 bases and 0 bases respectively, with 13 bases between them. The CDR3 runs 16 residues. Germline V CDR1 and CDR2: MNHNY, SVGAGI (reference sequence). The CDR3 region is CASSYDNRASNYGYTF. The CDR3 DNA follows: TGTGCCAGCAGTTACGATAACAGAGCTTCTAACTATGGCTACACCTTC.

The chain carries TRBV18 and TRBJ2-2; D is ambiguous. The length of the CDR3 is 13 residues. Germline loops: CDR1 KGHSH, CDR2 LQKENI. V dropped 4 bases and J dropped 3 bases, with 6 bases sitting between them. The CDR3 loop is CASSRLDTGELFF. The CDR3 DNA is TGTGCCAGCTCACGACTGGACACCGGGGAGCTGTTTTTT.

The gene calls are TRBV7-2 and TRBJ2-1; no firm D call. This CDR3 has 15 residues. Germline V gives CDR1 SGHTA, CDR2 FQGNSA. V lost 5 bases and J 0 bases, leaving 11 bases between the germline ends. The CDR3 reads CASSTYSSSYNEQFF. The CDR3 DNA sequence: TGTGCCAGCAGCACCTACTCAAGCTCCTACAATGAGCAGTTCTTC. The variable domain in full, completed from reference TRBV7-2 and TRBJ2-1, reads GAGVSQSPSNKVTEKGKDVELRCDPISGHTALYWYRQSLGQGLEFLIYFQGNSAPDKSGLPSDRFSAERTGGSVSTLTIQRTQQEDSAVYLCASSTYSSSYNEQFFGPGTRLTVL.

CDR3 DNA: TGTGCCAGCAGCTTGATCAATGTCCCCAGGGTTGCGACCCAGTACTTC. The encoded protein is CASSLINVPRVATQYF. The gene calls are TRBV5-8 and TRBJ2-5; D is perhaps TRBD1 (5 bases). Germline V gene sequence: CDR1 SGHTS, CDR2 YDEGEE. The CDR3 contains 16 residues. The V end was cut by 1 base, the J end by 7 bases, with 20 bases between.

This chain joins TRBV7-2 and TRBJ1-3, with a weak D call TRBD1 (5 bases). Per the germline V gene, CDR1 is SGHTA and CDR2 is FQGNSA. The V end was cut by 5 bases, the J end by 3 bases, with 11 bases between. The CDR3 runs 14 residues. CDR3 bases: TGTGCCAGCAGCCCAGGGTCATTTGGAAACACCATATATTTT. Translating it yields CASSPGSFGNTIYF.

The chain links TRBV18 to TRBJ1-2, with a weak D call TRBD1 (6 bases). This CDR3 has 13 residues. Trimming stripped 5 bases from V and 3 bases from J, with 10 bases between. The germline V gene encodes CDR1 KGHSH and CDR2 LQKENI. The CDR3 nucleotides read TGTGCCAGCTCAGCGGACAGTTACTATGGCTACACCTTC. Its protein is CASSADSYYGYTF.

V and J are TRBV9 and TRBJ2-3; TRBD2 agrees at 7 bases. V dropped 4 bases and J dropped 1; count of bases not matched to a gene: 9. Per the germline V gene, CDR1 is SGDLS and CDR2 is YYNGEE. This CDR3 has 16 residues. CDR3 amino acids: CASSPWGGSGTDTQYF. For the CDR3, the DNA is TGTGCCAGCAGCCCCTGGGGGGGGTCGGGCACAGATACGCAGTATTTT. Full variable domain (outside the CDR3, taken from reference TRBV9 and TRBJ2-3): DSGVTQTPKHLITATGQRVTLRCSPRSGDLSVYWYQQSLDQGLQFLIQYYNGEERAKGNILERFSAQQFPDLHSELNLSSLELGDSALYFCASSPWGGSGTDTQYFGPGTRLTVL.

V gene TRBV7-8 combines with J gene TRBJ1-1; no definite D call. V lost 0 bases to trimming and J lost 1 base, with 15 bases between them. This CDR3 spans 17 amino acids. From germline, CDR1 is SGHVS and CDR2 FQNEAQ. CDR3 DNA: TGTGCCAGCAGCTTAGCTGGCCTTCAGGTCAGGAACACTGAAGCTTTCTTT. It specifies CASSLAGLQVRNTEAFF.

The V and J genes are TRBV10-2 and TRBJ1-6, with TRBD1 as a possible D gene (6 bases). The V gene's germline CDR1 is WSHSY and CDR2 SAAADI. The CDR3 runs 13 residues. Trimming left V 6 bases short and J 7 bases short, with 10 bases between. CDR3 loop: CASRLQGNSPLHF. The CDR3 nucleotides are TGCGCCAGCAGGCTACAGGGAAATTCACCCCTCCACTTT.